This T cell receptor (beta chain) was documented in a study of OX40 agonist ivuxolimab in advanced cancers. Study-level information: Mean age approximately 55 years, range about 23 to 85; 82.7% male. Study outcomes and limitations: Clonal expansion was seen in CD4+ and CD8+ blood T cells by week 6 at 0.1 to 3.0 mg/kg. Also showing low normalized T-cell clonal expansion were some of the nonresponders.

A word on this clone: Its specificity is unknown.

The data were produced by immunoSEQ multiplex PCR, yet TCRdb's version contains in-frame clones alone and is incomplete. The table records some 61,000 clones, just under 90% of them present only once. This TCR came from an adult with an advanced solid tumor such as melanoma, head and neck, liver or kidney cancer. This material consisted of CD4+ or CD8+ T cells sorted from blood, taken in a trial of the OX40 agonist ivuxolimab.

The DNA of the CDR3 is TGTGCCAGCAGCTCTGGCGGCAGGGCCCAAAAACTGTTTTTT. This translates into CASSSGGRAQKLFF. The chain recombines TRBV28 with TRBJ1-4, with TRBD1 as a possible D gene (5 bases). With 6 bases removed from V and 9 bases from J, the gap between germline ends came to 17 bases. The CDR3 has 14 amino acids. Germline loops: CDR1 MDHEN, CDR2 SYDVKM.